This T cell receptor beta chain comes out of a study of CD8 T cells in Susac syndrome. Study-level information: Sequencing included Susac syndrome patients, roughly six of them with active disease and under 10 in remission. When blood was drawn, patients with Susac syndrome were on intravenous immunoglobulin alone, on corticosteroids, or therapy-naive. Study observations and caveats: It was acknowledged by the study that relatively few individuals were included in its TCR sequencing and HLA analysis.

About this clonotype: Its antigen is not identified.

The authors sequenced TCR beta from blood CD8+ and CD4+ T cells. A quantity of roughly 0.5 to 1 ug RNA underwent reverse transcription using random hexamers. TCRdb analysed the immunoSEQ multiplex PCR reads with MiXCR anew, one entry per CDR3 protein. The repertoire includes roughly 190,000 distinct CDR3 sequences, roughly 90% of them detected once, and around 0.1% sits in the top ten. Sequencing was carried out using CD4+ T cells from PBMCs. The receptor was derived from a human donor with Susac syndrome.

The CDR3 is CASSLALAVGELFF. The DNA for the CDR3 is TGCGCCAGCAGCTTGGCACTAGCGGTCGGGGAGCTGTTTTTT. This rearrangement joins TRBV5-1 to TRBJ2-2; TRBD2 aligns across 8 bases. From germline, CDR1 is SGHRS and CDR2 YFSETQ. J gave up 7 bases and V 0 bases, and 2 bases lay outside the gene matches. The CDR3 length is 14 residues.